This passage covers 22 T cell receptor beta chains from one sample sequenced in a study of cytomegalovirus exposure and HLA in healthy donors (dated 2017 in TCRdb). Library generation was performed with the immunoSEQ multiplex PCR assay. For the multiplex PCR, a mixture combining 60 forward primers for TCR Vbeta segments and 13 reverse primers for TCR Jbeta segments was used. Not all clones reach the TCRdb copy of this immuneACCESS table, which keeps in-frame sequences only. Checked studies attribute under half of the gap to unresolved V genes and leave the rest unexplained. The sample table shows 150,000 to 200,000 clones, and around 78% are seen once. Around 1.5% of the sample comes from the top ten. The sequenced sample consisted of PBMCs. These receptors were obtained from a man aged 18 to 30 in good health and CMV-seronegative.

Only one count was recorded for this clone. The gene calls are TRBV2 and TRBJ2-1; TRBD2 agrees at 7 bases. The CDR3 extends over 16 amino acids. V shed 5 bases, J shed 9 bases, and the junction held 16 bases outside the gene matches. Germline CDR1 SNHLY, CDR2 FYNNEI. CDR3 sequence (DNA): TGTGCCAGCAGTTCCCGGGCGGGAGCGGTTCCATTTGAGCAGTTCTTC. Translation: CASSSRAGAVPFEQFF.

Here the CDR3 reads CASSQGRFSGNTIYF. The CDR3 nucleotides read TGTGCCAGCAGCCAAGGTCGTTTCTCTGGAAACACCATATATTTT. The chain employs TRBV14 and TRBJ1-3; D is undetermined. CDR1 is SGHDN and CDR2 is FVKESK in the germline V gene. Trimming left V 1 base short and J 0 bases short, with 7 bases between. The CDR3 has 15 residues.

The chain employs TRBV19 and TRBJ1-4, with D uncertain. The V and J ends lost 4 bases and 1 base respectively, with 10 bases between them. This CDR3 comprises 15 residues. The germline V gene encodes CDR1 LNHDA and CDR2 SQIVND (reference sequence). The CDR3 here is CASSSLLRTNEKLFF. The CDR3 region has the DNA TGTGCCAGTAGTAGCCTCCTAAGAACTAATGAAAAACTGTTTTTT.

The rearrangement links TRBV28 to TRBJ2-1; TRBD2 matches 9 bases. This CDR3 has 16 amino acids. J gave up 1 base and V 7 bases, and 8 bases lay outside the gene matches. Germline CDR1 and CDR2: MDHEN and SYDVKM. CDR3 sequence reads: CASTRSGGPSYNEQFF. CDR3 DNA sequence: TGTGCCAGCACCCGCAGCGGGGGGCCTTCCTACAATGAGCAGTTCTTC.

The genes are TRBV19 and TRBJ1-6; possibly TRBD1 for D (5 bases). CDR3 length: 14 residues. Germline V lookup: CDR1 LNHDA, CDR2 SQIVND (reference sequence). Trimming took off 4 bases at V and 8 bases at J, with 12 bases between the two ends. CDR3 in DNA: TGTGCCAGTAGTAGATTGGGGGGTGATTCACCCCTCCACTTT. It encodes CASSRLGGDSPLHF.

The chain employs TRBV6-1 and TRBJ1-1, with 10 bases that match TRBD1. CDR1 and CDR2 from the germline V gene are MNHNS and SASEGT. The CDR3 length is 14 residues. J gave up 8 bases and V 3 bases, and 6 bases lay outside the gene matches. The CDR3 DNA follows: TGTGCCAGCAGTGATTATGGGACAGGGGTCGAAGCTTTCTTT. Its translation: CASSDYGTGVEAFF.

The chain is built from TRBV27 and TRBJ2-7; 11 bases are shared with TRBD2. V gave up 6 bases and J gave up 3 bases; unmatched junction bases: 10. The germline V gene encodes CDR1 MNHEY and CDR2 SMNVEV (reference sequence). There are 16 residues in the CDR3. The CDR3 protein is CASSGARLAGGYEQYF. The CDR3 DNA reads TGTGCCAGCAGCGGAGCCAGGCTAGCGGGGGGCTACGAGCAGTACTTC.

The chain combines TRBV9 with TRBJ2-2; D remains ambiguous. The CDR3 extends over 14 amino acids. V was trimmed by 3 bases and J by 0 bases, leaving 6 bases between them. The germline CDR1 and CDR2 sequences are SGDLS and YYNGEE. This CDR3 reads CASSGLSNTGELFF. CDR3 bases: TGTGCCAGCAGCGGGCTTTCGAACACCGGGGAGCTGTTTTTT.

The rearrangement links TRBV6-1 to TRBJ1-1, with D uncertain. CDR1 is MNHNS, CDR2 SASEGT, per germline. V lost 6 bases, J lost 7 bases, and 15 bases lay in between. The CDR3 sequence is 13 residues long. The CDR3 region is CASSAQSQCEAFF. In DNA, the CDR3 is TGTGCCAGCAGCGCACAGAGCCAATGTGAAGCTTTCTTT.

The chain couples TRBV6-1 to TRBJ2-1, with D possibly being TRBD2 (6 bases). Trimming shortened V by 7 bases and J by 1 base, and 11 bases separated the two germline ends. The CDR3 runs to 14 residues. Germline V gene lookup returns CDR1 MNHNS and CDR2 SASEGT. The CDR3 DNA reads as TGTGCCAGCATCCCGGACTATTCCTACAATGAGCAGTTCTTC. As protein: CASIPDYSYNEQFF.

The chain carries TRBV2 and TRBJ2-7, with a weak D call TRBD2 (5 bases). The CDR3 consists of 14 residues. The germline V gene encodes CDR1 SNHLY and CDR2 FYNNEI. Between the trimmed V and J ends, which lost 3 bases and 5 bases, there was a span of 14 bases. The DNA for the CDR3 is TGTGCCAGCAGTGACGGGGTTCGGACCCACGAGCAGTACTTC. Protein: CASSDGVRTHEQYF.

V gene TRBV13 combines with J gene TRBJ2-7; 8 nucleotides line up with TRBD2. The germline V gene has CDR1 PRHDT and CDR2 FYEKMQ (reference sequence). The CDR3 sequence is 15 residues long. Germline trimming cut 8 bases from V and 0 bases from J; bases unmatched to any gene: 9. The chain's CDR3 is CASARGGSDSYEQYF. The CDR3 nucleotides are TGTGCCAGCGCCCGGGGGGGTAGCGACTCCTACGAGCAGTACTTC.

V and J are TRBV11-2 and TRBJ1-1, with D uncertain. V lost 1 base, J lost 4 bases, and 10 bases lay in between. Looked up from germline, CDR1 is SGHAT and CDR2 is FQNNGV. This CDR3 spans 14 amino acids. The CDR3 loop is CASSLAGWGTEAFF. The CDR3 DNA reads TGTGCCAGCAGCTTAGCGGGGTGGGGCACTGAAGCTTTCTTT.

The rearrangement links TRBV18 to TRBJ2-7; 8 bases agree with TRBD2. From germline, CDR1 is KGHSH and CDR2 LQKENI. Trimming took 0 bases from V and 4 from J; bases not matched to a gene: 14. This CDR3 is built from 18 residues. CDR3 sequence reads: CASSPPSGGIGGAYEQYF. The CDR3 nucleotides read TGTGCCAGCTCACCACCCAGCGGGGGTATCGGAGGTGCTTACGAGCAGTACTTC. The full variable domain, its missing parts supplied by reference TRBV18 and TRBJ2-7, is NAGVMQNPRHLVRRRGQEARLRCSPMKGHSHVYWYRQLPEEGLKFMVYLQKENIIDESGMPKERFSAEFPKEGPSILRIQQVVRGDSAAYFCASSPPSGGIGGAYEQYFGPGTRLTVT.

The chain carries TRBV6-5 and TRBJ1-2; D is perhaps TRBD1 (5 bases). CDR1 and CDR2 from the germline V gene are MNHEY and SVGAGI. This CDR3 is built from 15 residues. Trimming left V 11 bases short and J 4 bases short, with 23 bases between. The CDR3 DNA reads TGTGCCGCCCGGACAAGATCTCTGCAGGGCTATGGCTACACCTTC. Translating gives CAARTRSLQGYGYTF.

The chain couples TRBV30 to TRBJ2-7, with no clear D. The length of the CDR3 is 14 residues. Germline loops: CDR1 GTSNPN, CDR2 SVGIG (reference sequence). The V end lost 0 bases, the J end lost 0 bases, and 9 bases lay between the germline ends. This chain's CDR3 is CAWSVSLASYEQYF. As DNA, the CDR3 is TGTGCCTGGAGTGTAAGCCTCGCCTCCTACGAGCAGTACTTC.

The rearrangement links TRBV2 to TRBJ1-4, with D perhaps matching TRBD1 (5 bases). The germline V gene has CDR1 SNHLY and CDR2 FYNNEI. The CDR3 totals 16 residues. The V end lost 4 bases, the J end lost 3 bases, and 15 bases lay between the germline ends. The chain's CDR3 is CASSVPTGVSNEKLFF. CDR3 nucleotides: TGTGCCAGCAGTGTCCCAACGGGGGTGTCTAATGAAAAACTGTTTTTT. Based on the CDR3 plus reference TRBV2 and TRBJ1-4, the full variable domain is EPEVTQTPSHQVTQMGQEVILRCVPISNHLYFYWYRQILGQKVEFLVSFYNNEISEKSEIFDDQFSVERPDGSNFTLKIRSTKLEDSAMYFCASSVPTGVSNEKLFFGSGTQLSVL.

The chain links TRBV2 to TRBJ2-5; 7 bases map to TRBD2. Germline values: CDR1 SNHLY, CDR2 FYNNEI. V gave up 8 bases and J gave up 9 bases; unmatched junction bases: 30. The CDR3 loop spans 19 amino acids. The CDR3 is CASGLHGRAPRVFAGAQYF. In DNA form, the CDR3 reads TGTGCCAGCGGACTCCATGGACGTGCCCCGAGGGTTTTTGCGGGAGCCCAGTACTTC.

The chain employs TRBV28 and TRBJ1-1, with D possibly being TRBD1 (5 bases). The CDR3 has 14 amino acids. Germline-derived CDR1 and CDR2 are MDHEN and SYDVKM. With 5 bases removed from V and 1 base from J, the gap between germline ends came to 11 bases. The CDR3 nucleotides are TGTGCCAGCAGTACTGGGGGGTCGAACACTGAAGCTTTCTTT. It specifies CASSTGGSNTEAFF.

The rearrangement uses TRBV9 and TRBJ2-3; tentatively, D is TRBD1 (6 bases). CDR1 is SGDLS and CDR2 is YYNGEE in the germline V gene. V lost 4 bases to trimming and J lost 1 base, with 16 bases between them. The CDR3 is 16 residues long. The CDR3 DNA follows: TGTGCCAGCAGCCGAGGGGGTGTCGTCGGCACAGATACGCAGTATTTT. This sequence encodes CASSRGGVVGTDTQYF.

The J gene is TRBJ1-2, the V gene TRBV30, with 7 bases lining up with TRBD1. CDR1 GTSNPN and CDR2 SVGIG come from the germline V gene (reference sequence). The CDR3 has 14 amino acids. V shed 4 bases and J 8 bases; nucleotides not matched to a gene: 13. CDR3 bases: TGTGCCTGGACCGCAGAGGGGGCGGGTTACGGCTACACCTTC. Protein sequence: CAWTAEGAGYGYTF. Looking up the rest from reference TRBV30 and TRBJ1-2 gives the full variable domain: SQTIHQWPATLVQPVGSPLSLECTVEGTSNPNLYWYRQAAGRGLQLLFYSVGIGQISSEVPQNLSASRPQDRQFILSSKKLLLSDSGFYLCAWTAEGAGYGYTFGSGTRLTVV.

The CDR3 region is CASSEETGRRRQYF. Written as DNA, the CDR3 is TGTGCCAGCAGTGAAGAGACAGGGAGGAGAAGGCAGTACTTC. V gene TRBV2 combines with J gene TRBJ2-7, with a weak D call TRBD1 (7 bases). Germline values: CDR1 SNHLY, CDR2 FYNNEI. This CDR3 spans 14 amino acids. Trimming shortened V by 1 base and J by 9 bases, and 16 bases separated the two germline ends.